This T cell receptor beta chain was obtained from a study of OX40 agonist ivuxolimab in advanced cancers. Whole-study context: Earlier treatment with anti-PD-1, anti-PD-L1 or anti-CTLA-4 was permitted, and 30% to 40% had received some. One patient with hepatocellular carcinoma and two with cutaneous melanoma, three in all, had partial responses.

Looked up from germline, CDR1 is MDHEN and CDR2 is SYDVKM. V was clipped by 8 bases and J by 9 bases; unmatched bases: 14. This CDR3 has 17 amino acids. The data were produced by immunoSEQ multiplex PCR, yet TCRdb's version contains in-frame clones alone and is incomplete. The repertoire includes 99,000 or so clones, roughly nine tenths of them detected once, and 0.25% to 0.35% sits in the top ten. General study results and limits: Clonal expansion was seen in CD4+ and CD8+ blood T cells by week 6 at 0.1 to 3.0 mg/kg.

In this sample, this clone turned up once. Its target is unknown. The sequence was collected from an adult with an advanced solid tumor such as melanoma, head and neck, liver or kidney cancer. This chain joins TRBV28 and TRBJ2-1; TRBD2 agrees at 15 bases. The sample consisted of CD4+ or CD8+ T cells sorted from blood, taken in a trial of the OX40 agonist ivuxolimab. The CDR3 region has the DNA TGTGCCAGCCGCCCCCCTGGACTAGCGGGAGGGGGAGGTGAGCAGTTCTTC. As protein: CASRPPGLAGGGGEQFF.